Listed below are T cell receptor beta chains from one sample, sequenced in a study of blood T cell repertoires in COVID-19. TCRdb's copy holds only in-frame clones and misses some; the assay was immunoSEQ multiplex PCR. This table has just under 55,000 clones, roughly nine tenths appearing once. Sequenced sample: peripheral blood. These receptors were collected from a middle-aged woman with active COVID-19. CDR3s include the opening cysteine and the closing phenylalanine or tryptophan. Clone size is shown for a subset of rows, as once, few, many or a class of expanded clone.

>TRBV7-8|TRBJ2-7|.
CASSPLIGQASYEQYF
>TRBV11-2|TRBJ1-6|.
CASSLGWVPGSPLHF
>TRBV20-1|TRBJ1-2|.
CSARTAGGYTF
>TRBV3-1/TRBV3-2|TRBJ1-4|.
CASSQAIGKGDEKLFF
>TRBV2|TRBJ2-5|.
CASSRETQETQYF
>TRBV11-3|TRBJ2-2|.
CASSSRSRFNTGELFF
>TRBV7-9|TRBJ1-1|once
CASIPGQMNTEAFF
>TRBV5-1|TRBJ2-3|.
CASSLGQGYTQYF
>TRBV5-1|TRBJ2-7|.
CASSYRTSGAEQYF
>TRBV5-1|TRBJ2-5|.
CASSPDRGQRETQYF
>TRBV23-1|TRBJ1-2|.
CASSPGEEDQGIAYGYTF
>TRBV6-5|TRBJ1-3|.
CARAQGAGNTIYF
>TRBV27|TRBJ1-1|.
CASSSGDRGMSEAFF
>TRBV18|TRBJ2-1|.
CASSPPGGGAIYEQFF
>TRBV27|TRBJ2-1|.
CASSPRVTGEQFF
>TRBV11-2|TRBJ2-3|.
CASSTRTFLNTDTQYF
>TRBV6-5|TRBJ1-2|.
CASSRSRDYGYTF
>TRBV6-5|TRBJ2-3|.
CASSYRNFQGDTQYF
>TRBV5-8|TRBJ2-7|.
CASSFSQGSGQYF
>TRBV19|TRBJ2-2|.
CASTVTRAGTGELFF
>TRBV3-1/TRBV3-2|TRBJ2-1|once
CASSLPGGTYNEQFF
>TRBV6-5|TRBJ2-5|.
CASSRGARGGETQYF
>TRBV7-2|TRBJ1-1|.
CASSLAYTEAFF
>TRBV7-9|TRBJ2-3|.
CASSSRGPSTDTQYF
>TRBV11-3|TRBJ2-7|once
CASSSRTDPYEQYF
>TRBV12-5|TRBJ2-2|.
CASGLGTANTGELFF
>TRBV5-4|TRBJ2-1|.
CASSPPPGGGLNEQFF
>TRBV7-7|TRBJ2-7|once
CASSYTRGGEQYF
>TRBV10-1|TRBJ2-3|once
CASSESLESTDTQYF
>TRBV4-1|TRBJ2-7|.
CASSQAQFSSYEQYF
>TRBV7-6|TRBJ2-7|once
CASSFQDNSYEQYF
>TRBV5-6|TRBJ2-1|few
CASSSRYLAGRRTVGQFF
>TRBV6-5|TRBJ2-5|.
CASSYFGRQETQYF
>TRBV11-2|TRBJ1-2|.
CASSLDPAGTNYGYTF
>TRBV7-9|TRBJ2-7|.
CASSSHTISYEQYF
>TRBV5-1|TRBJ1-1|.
CASSPGGRSTEAFF
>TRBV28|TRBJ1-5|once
CASSAGGVNQPQHF
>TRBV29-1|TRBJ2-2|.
CSVRGSTGELFF
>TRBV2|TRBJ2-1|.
CAVPVGGGGSNEQFF
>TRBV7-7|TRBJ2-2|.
CASSSDIGTNTGELFF
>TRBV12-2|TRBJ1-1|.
CASRLAQGNTEAFF
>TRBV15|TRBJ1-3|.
CATSRDLRRISGNTIYF
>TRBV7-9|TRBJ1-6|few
CASSLAGTGGEHNSPLHF
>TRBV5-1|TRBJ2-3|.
CASSLEAGYDTQYF
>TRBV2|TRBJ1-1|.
CASSRESNTEAFF
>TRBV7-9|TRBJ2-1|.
CASSLVVGGGEQFF
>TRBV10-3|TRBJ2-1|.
CAIFRQSNEQFF
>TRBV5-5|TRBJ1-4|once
CASSLKFGGDEKLFF
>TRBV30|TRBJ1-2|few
CAWSRDRPYGYTF